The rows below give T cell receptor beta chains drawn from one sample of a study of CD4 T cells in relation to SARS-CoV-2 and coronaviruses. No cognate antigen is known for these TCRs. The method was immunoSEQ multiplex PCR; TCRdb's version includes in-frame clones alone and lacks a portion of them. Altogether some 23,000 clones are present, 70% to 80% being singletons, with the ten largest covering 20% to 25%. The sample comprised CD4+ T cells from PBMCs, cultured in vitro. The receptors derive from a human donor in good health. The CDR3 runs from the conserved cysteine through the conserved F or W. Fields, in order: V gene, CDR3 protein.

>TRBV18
CASSQQVGSAMNTEAFF
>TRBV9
CASSVLPGLGETQYF
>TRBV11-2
CASSLVGNEQFF
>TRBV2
CATTRDGGRQETQYF
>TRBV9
CASSVEVSAGELFF
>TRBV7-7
CASSLSENSPLHF
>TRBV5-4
CASSLSTETQYF
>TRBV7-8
CASSPREGNTEAFF
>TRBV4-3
CASSQDRGATEAFF
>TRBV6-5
CASSYSSGFSYEQYF
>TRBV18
CASSESRGPWPQHF
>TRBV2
CASSEASGRSYNEQFF
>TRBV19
CASSIWRDSYNEQFF
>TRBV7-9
CASSFYRVGSYNEQFF
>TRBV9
CASSVGTGSSYEQYF
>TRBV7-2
CASSSRQGWAGELFF
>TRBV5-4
CASSHGGLDNEQFF
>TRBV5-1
CASRQGQGGKGPYGYTF
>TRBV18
CASSPLRGNYEQYF
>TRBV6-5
CASSPGTGAYNEQFF
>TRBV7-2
CASSFDSGGNQPQHF
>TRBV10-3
CAIGDQAGELFF
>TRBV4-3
CASSQEWRGGLDTQYF
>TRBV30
CAWSADHNTEAFF
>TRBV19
CASTWGKSSYNEQFF
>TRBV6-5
CASTERAREKLFF
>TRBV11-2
CASSASGGGYEQYF
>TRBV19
CASSMNRGSTGELFF
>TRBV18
CASSPREQSNTEAFF
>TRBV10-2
CASSDGLAFLSTDTQYF
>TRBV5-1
CASSLGYQETQYF
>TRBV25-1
CASSEWGTESEQYF
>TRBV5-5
CASTQGPDTPDTQYF
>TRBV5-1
CASSNDPAGEAFF
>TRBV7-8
CASSLTPGVNIQYF
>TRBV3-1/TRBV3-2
CASSQDYASGGAGDTQYF
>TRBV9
CASSVGGDRGYEQYF
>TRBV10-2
CASSVGDRGNTGELFF
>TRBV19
CASRSLASTDTQYF
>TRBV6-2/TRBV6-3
CASSRGSNTGELFF
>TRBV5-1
CASTDTQNTEAFF
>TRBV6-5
CASRTPGQPYYEQYF
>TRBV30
CAWTTVDTIYF
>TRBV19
CASSIGTGTAGANVLTF
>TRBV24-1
CATSLRGTSYEQYF
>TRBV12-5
CASGLPFLPSGPNYGYTF
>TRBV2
CASLPGVYNEQFF
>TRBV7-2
CASSLAGGRNSYEQYF
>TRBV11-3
CASSLGGLVGWDNEQFF
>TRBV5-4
CASSWGQSRSYNEQFF
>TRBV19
CASSDRGDTGLVF
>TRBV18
CASSPGEGPHEQYF
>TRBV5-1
CASGSSGGAGYEQYF
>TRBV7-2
CASSLRRGVGGEQYF